The following is a T cell receptor (beta chain) sequence with its context. These data come from a study of blood T cell repertoires in COVID-19. Whole-study context: In Cohort 3, a recovered donor had either two negative PCRs, clearance, or symptom resolution.

Authors' processing steps: Researchers report that nucleated cell counts were estimated from reference gene primer amplification. The table came from immunoSEQ multiplex PCR; TCRdb's copy has only in-frame clones and leaves some out. V, J and clone size derive from that table, while D and trimming were established from the DNA sequence. The sample has 200,000 to 250,000 clones; approximately 87% are singletons. The TCR originated in a woman between 50 and 59 years old in a cohort exposed to, infected with or recovered from COVID-19 (not recorded which). Specimen: PBMCs or T cells enriched from blood (not recorded which).

The CDR3 DNA sequence: TGTGCCAGCGGGCTAACGGCTCGCGATACGCAGTATTTT. Translation: CASGLTARDTQYF. This chain uses TRBV7-3 with TRBJ2-3; D is undetermined. Per the germline V gene, CDR1 is SGHTA and CDR2 is FQGTGA. With 8 bases removed from V and 6 bases from J, the gap between germline ends came to 15 bases. The CDR3 covers 13 residues.